Listed below are T cell receptor beta chains from one sample, sequenced in a study of T cell responses to AZD1222 COVID-19 vaccine. Profiling relied on immunoSEQ multiplex PCR, and the TCRdb table lists in-frame clones only, not all of them. The sample data list over 120,000 clones. The sample was peripheral blood. The receptors were gathered from an adult in good health. Both conserved end residues are part of each CDR3. D genes are given only for firm matches.

TRBV4-2	TRBJ1-1	.	TGTGCCAGCAGCCAAGAAAGGGTTGAAGCTTTCTTT	CASSQERVEAFF
TRBV28	TRBJ1-1	.	TGTGCCAGCAGTTTACCCGACAGGTTGAGGGCTTTCTTT	CASSLPDRLRAFF
TRBV24-1	TRBJ1-5	.	TGTGCCACCAGTGACAGGGGAGATCAGCCCCAGCATTTT	CATSDRGDQPQHF
TRBV4-2	TRBJ1-4	.	TGTGCCAGCAGCCAAGAGTTTGGAGCCAGGGCGCGTGAAAAACTGTTTTTT	CASSQEFGARAREKLFF
TRBV18	TRBJ1-1	.	TGTGCCAGCTCAAACTTACAGGGCGAGGGCACTGAAGCTTTCTTT	CASSNLQGEGTEAFF
TRBV19	TRBJ1-5	.	TGTGCCAGTAGTCCGCGGAATCAGCCCCAGCATTTT	CASSPRNQPQHF
TRBV29-1	TRBJ2-1	.	TGCAGCGTGGGGGGTCTGGACCACTACAATGAGCAGTTCTTC	CSVGGLDHYNEQFF
TRBV3-1/TRBV3-2	TRBJ2-4	.	TGTGCCAGCAGCCAATTTGTAGCCAAAAACATTCAGTACTTC	CASSQFVAKNIQYF
TRBV5-1	TRBJ1-2	.	TGCGCCAGCAGCTTGAGTCCGTCAATTACCTATGGCTACACCTTC	CASSLSPSITYGYTF
TRBV30	TRBJ2-7	.	TGTGCCTGGAGCGCCCGGACAGAGCAGTACTTC	CAWSARTEQYF
TRBV5-6	TRBJ2-5	.	TGTGCCAGCAGTGGACAAGGTTCCGGTTGGGGGGAGACCCAGTACTTC	CASSGQGSGWGETQYF
TRBV10-3	TRBJ2-2	.	TGTGCCATCAGTGAGCCCGAAGCCGGGGAGCTGTTTTTT	CAISEPEAGELFF
TRBV5-6	TRBJ2-3	.	TGTGCCAGCAGCCCTTTGGCGGGGAGCACAGATACGCAGTATTTT	CASSPLAGSTDTQYF
TRBV25-1	TRBJ2-3	TRBD1	TGTGCCAGCAGTGCCCGACAGGGAAGCACAGATACGCAGTATTTT	CASSARQGSTDTQYF
TRBV6-2/TRBV6-3	TRBJ2-7	.	TGTGCCAGCAGTACGAACTACGAGCAGTACTTC	CASSTNYEQYF
TRBV2	TRBJ1-2	.	TGTGCCAGCCTTGGACATATCGGCTATGGCTACACCTTC	CASLGHIGYGYTF
TRBV6-2/TRBV6-3	TRBJ2-1	.	TGTGCCAGCAGTTACCCCTACAGTGGAGGGGACATCTACAATGAGCAGTTCTTC	CASSYPYSGGDIYNEQFF
TRBV7-2	TRBJ2-7	TRBD2	TGTGCCAGCAGCAGAGAAGGGACTAGCGGGGGGGCCCGCGAGCAGTACTTC	CASSREGTSGGAREQYF
TRBV6-5	TRBJ2-7	TRBD2	TGTGCCAGCAGTCGCGGACTAGCGGGGCAATACGAGCAGTACTTC	CASSRGLAGQYEQYF
TRBV9	TRBJ2-3	.	TGTGCCAGCAGCGTAGGAGGGGTTACAGATACGCAGTATTTT	CASSVGGVTDTQYF
TRBV5-1	TRBJ1-3	.	TGCGCCAGCAGCTTGGACGGACAGAGCTCTGGAAACACCATATATTTT	CASSLDGQSSGNTIYF
TRBV11-3	TRBJ2-2	.	TGTGCCAGCAGCTTATACTCCGGGGAGCTGTTTTTT	CASSLYSGELFF
TRBV6-4	TRBJ2-1	.	TGTGCCAGCAGTGACTCATATCACTCAAGGTGGCAGTTCTTC	CASSDSYHSRWQFF
TRBV28	TRBJ2-7	.	TGTGCCAGCAGTTTATTGGCCCCGGGCCAGGACTACGAGCAGTACTTC	CASSLLAPGQDYEQYF
TRBV5-1	TRBJ2-4	.	TGCGCCAGCAGCTTGGTTTCCGGGACAGCCAAAAACATTCAGTACTTC	CASSLVSGTAKNIQYF
TRBV4-2	TRBJ1-1	.	TGTGCCAGCAGCCAAGGGGGACCGGCGGTTCCTGAAGCTTTCTTT	CASSQGGPAVPEAFF
TRBV19	TRBJ2-5	TRBD1	TGTGCCAGTAGTAGGGACAGCCAAGAGACCCAGTACTTC	CASSRDSQETQYF
TRBV7-9	TRBJ2-7	TRBD2	TGTGCCAGCAGCTTAGCGGGCGGGGGCTACGAGCAGTACTTC	CASSLAGGGYEQYF
TRBV27	TRBJ2-7	.	TGTGCCAGCAGTTTGGGGCAGGACGAGCAGTACTTC	CASSLGQDEQYF
TRBV4-1	TRBJ2-5	TRBD1	TGCGCCAGCAGCCCTGGATTTAGGGGGCTAGAGACCCAGTACTTC	CASSPGFRGLETQYF
TRBV5-6	TRBJ1-4	.	TGTGCCAGCAGCCGACTCGACAGGCAATCAAATGAAAAACTGTTTTTT	CASSRLDRQSNEKLFF
TRBV7-8	TRBJ1-1	.	TGTGCCAGCAGCTTAGGGGTATTGAGAATGAACACTGAAGCTTTCTTT	CASSLGVLRMNTEAFF
TRBV6-5	TRBJ2-7	TRBD2	TGTGCCAGCAGTTACACACTAGCGGGGATCTACGAGCAGTACTTC	CASSYTLAGIYEQYF
TRBV6-5	TRBJ1-4	.	TGTGCCAGCGGACTGAGGGTTGAAAAACTGTTTTTT	CASGLRVEKLFF
TRBV10-3	TRBJ2-2	TRBD1	TGTGCCATCAGCCCGGGACAGGGGGATACCGGGGAGCTGTTTTTT	CAISPGQGDTGELFF
TRBV7-3	TRBJ2-1	TRBD1	TGTGCCAGCAGCTTCGGACAGGCCCCTTCCAATGAGCAGTTCTTC	CASSFGQAPSNEQFF
TRBV18	TRBJ1-5	TRBD1	TGTGCCAGCTCACCGGGACAGAATCAGCCCCAGCATTTT	CASSPGQNQPQHF
TRBV18	TRBJ1-1	.	TGTGCCAGCTCACCACCCTGGGGGGCGGTTCGAAACACTGAAGCTTTCTTT	CASSPPWGAVRNTEAFF
TRBV6-4	TRBJ2-1	.	TGTGCCAGCAGTCAGACTCGACAGAATGAGCAGTTCTTC	CASSQTRQNEQFF
TRBV6-2/TRBV6-3	TRBJ2-1	.	TGTGCCAGCAGTTACGGGCAGGGGTTAAGCTATGAGCAGTTCTTC	CASSYGQGLSYEQFF
TRBV30	TRBJ1-4	TRBD1	TGTGCCTGGAGTGTACAGGGGGCAGGTGAAAAACTGTTTTTT	CAWSVQGAGEKLFF
TRBV5-1	TRBJ2-7	TRBD2	TGCGCCAGCAGCTTGACTAGCGGGGGACTCTACGAGCAGTACTTC	CASSLTSGGLYEQYF
TRBV27	TRBJ1-2	.	TGTGCCAGTATCTTTAGGCGGGCAGGGCTTGGCTACACCTTC	CASIFRRAGLGYTF
TRBV7-8	TRBJ1-2	.	TGTGCCAGCAGCTTAATAGATTTCAGGGGCGAAAAGGGAGATGGCTACACCTTC	CASSLIDFRGEKGDGYTF
TRBV28	TRBJ1-1	.	TGTGCCAGCAGTTTGGGGCCGGGCAGAATAAACACTGAAGCTTTCTTT	CASSLGPGRINTEAFF
TRBV5-6	TRBJ1-2	TRBD1	TGTGCCAGCGGCCTAACAGGGGGCGCGGGTGGCTACACCTTC	CASGLTGGAGGYTF
TRBV4-2	TRBJ2-3	.	TGTGCCAGCAGCCAAGGGCCGGCTACGGATACGCAGTATTTT	CASSQGPATDTQYF
TRBV5-1	TRBJ2-7	.	TGCGCCAGCAGCCAGGGTGTCTCTATCTACGAGCAGTACTTC	CASSQGVSIYEQYF